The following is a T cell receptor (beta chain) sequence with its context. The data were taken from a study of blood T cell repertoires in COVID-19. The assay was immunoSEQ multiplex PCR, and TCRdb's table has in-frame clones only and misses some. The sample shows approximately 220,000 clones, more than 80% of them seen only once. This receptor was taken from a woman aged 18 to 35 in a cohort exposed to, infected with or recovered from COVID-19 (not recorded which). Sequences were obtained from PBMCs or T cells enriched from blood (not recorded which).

CDR3 in amino acids: CASSLGPRGQETQYF. CDR3 nucleotide sequence: TGTGCCAGCAGCTTAGGCCCAAGGGGCCAAGAGACCCAGTACTTC. This chain uses TRBV7-6 with TRBJ2-5; maybe TRBD1 (5 bases). Germline V gene lookup returns CDR1 SGHVS and CDR2 FNYEAQ. The CDR3 sequence is 15 residues long. V was cut by 1 base and J by 1 base, with 10 bases left in between.